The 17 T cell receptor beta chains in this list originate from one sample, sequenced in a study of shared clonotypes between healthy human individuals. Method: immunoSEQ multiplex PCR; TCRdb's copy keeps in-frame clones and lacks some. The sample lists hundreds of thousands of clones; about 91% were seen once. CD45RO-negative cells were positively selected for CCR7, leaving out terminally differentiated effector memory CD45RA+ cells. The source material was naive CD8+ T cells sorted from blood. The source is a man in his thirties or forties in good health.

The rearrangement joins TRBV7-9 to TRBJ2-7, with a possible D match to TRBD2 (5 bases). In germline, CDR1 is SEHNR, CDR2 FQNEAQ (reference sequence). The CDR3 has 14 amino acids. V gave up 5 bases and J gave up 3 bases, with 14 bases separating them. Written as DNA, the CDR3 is TGTGCCAGCAGCCCTAGCCTGGAGAACTACGAGCAGTACTTC. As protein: CASSPSLENYEQYF.

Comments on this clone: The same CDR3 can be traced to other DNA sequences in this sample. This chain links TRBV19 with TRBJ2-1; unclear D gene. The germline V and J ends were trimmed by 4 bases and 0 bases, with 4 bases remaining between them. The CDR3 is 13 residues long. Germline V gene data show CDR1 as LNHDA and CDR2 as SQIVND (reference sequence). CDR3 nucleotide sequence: TGTGCCAGTAGTACCTACTCCTACAATGAGCAGTTCTTC. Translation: CASSTYSYNEQFF.

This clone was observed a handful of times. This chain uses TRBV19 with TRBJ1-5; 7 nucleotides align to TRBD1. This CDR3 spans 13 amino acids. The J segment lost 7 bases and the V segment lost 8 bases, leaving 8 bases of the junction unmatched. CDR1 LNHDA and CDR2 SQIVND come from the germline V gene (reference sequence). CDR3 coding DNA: TGTGCCAGTGATGACAGGGCGATACAGCCCCAGCATTTT. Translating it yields CASDDRAIQPQHF. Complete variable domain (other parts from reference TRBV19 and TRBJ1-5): DGGITQSPKYLFRKEGQNVTLSCEQNLNHDAMYWYRQDPGQGLRLIYYSQIVNDFQKGDIAEGYSVSREKKESFPLTVTSAQKNPTAFYLCASDDRAIQPQHFGDGTRLSIL.

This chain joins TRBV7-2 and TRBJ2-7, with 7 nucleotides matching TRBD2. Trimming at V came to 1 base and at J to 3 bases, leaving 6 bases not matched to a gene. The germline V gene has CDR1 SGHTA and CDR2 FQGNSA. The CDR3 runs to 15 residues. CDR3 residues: CASSLEGGSFYEQYF. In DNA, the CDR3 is TGTGCCAGCAGCTTAGAAGGCGGGAGCTTCTACGAGCAGTACTTC.

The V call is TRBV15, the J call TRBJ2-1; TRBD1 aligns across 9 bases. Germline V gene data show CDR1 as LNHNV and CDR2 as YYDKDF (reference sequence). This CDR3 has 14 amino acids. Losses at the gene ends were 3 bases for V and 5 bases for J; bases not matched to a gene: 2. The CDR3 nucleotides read TGTGCCACCAGCAGCGGGACAGGGAACAATGAGCAGTTCTTC. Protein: CATSSGTGNNEQFF.

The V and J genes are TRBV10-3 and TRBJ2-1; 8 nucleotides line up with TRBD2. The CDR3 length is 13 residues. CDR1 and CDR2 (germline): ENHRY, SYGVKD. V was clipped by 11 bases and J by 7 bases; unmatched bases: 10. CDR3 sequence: CAARGTSNNEQFF. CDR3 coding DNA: TGTGCCGCCCGAGGGACTAGTAATAATGAGCAGTTCTTC.

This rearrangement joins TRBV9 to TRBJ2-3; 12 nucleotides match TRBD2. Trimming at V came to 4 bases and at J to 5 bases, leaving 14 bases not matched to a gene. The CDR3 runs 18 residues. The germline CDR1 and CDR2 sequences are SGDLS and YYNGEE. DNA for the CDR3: TGTGCCAGCAGCCCGCACAACAGACTAGCGGGAGTAGTAGATACGCAGTATTTT. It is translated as CASSPHNRLAGVVDTQYF.

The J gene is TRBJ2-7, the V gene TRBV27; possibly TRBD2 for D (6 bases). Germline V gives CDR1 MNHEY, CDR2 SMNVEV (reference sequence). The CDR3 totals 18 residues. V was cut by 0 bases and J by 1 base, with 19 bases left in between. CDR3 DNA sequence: TGTGCCAGCAGTTTATCGACTATGCCCTTAGCGGATTCCTACGAGCAGTACTTC. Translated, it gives CASSLSTMPLADSYEQYF.

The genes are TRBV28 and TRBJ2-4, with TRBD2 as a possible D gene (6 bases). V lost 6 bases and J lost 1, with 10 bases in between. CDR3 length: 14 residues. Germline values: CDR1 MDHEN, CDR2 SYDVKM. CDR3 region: CASREGFAKNIQYF. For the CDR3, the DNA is TGTGCCAGCAGGGAGGGATTCGCCAAAAACATTCAGTACTTC.

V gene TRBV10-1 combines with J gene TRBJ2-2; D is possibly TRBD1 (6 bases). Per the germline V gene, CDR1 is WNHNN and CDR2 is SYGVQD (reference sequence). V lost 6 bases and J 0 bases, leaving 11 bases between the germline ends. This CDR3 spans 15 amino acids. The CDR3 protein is CASSGTPANTGELFF. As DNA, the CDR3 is TGCGCCAGCAGCGGGACACCTGCGAACACCGGGGAGCTGTTTTTT.

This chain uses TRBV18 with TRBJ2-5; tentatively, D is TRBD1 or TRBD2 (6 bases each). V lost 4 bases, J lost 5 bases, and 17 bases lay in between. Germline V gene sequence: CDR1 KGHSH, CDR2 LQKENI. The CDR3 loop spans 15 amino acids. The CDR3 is CASSLKTDSGETQYF. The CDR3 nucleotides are TGTGCCAGCTCACTTAAAACGGACAGCGGGGAGACCCAGTACTTC.

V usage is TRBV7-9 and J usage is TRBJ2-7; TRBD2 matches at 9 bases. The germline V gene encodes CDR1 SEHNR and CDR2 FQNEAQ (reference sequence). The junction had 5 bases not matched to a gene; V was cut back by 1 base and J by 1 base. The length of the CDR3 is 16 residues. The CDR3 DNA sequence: TGTGCCAGCAGCTTAGAGGGTAGCGGGAGTTCCTACGAGCAGTACTTC. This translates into CASSLEGSGSSYEQYF. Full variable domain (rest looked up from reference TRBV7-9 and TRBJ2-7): DTGVSQNPRHKITKRGQNVTFRCDPISEHNRLYWYRQTLGQGPEFLTYFQNEAQLEKSRLLSDRFSAERPKGSFSTLEIQRTEQGDSAMYLCASSLEGSGSSYEQYFGPGTRLTVT.

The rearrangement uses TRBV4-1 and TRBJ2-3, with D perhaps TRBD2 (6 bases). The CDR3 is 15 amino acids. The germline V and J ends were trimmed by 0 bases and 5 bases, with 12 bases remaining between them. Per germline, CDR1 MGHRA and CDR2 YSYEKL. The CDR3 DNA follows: TGCGCCAGCAGCCAAGACTGGCAGGGAGGAGATACGCAGTATTTT. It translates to CASSQDWQGGDTQYF.

The CDR3 sequence is CASSLDVGTSYEQYF. In DNA form, the CDR3 reads TGTGCCAGCAGCTTAGATGTAGGCACCTCCTACGAGCAGTACTTC. The J gene is TRBJ2-7, the V gene TRBV7-9, with D uncertain. The CDR3 covers 15 residues. V was trimmed by 1 base and J by 0 bases, leaving 10 bases between them. Germline lookup yields CDR1 SEHNR and CDR2 FQNEAQ (reference sequence). The whole variable domain, filled in from reference TRBV7-9 and TRBJ2-7, reads DTGVSQNPRHKITKRGQNVTFRCDPISEHNRLYWYRQTLGQGPEFLTYFQNEAQLEKSRLLSDRFSAERPKGSFSTLEIQRTEQGDSAMYLCASSLDVGTSYEQYFGPGTRLTVT.

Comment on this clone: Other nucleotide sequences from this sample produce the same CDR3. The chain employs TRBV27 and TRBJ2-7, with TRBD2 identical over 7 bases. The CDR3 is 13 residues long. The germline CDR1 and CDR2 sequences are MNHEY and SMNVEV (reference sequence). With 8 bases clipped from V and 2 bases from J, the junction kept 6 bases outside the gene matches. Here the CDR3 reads CASSGGPPYEQYF. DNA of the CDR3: TGTGCCAGCTCGGGAGGACCCCCCTACGAGCAGTACTTC.

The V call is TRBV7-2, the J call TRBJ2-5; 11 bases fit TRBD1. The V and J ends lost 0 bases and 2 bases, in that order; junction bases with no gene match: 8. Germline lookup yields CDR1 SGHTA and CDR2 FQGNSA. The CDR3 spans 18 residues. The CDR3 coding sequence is TGTGCCAGCAGCTTAGCGCTATTCGGGGACAGGGGGCAAGAGACCCAGTACTTC. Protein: CASSLALFGDRGQETQYF. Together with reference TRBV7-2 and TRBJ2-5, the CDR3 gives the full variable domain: GAGVSQSPSNKVTEKGKDVELRCDPISGHTALYWYRQSLGQGLEFLIYFQGNSAPDKSGLPSDRFSAERTGGSVSTLTIQRTQQEDSAVYLCASSLALFGDRGQETQYFGPGTRLLVL.

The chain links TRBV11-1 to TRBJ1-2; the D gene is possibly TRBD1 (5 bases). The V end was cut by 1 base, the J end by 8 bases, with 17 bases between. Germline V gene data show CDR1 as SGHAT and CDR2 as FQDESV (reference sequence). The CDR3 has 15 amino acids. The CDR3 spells CASSLDRRGLRGYTF. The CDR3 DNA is TGTGCCAGCAGCTTAGATCGGCGGGGCTTGAGGGGCTACACCTTC.